This TCR beta chain appears in the sequencing data of a study of breast tumors, draining lymph nodes, adjacent tissues. Via MiXCR, TCRdb re-called the multiplex PCR reads, giving one row per CDR3 protein. Among approximately 250,000 distinct CDR3 sequences listed, nearly 35% were seen once. This clonotype was seen ten or more times. V dropped 1 base and J dropped 10 bases, with 12 bases sitting between them. Germline V CDR1 and CDR2: SQVTM, ANQGSEA. The CDR3 has 12 amino acids. The lymph nodes were axillary draining lymph nodes from breast cancer patients. This chain joins TRBV29-1 and TRBJ2-3, with D tentatively TRBD1 (5 bases). The specimen was axillary lymph node tissue. This TCR came from a female donor with breast cancer. Some clones in this sample may be carry-over from other donors' samples. CDR3: CSVEGGRTSQYF. CDR3 DNA sequence: TGCAGCGTTGAAGGGGGCCGTACCTCGCAGTATTTT.